Presented here are 5 T cell receptor beta chains from one specimen sequenced in a study of blood T cell repertoires in COVID-19. This table comes from immunoSEQ multiplex PCR, and its TCRdb copy is limited to in-frame clones, with some not included. The table records about 210,000 clones, roughly nine tenths of them present only once. Sample: peripheral blood. All receptors come from a man younger than 45 with acute or convalescent COVID-19.

This chain links TRBV11-1 with TRBJ2-7; TRBD1 matches at 9 bases. The germline V gene has CDR1 SGHAT and CDR2 FQDESV (reference sequence). Trimming removed 5 bases from V and 3 bases from J; junction bases left unmatched: 8. There are 15 residues in the CDR3. The CDR3 DNA reads as TGTGCCAGCAGCGCCGGACAGGGGTTTGGCTACGAGCAGTACTTC. This sequence encodes CASSAGQGFGYEQYF. The variable domain in full, with the rest retrieved from reference TRBV11-1 and TRBJ2-7, is EAEVAQSPRYKITEKSQAVAFWCDPISGHATLYWYRQILGQGPELLVQFQDESVVDDSQLPKDRFSAERLKGVDSTLKIQPAELGDSAMYLCASSAGQGFGYEQYFGPGTRLTVT.

This chain connects TRBV27 to TRBJ1-5; TRBD1 agrees at 8 bases. Germline assignment: CDR1 MNHEY and CDR2 SMNVEV (reference sequence). The CDR3 covers 15 residues. V lost 1 base, J lost 5 bases, and 4 bases stayed unmatched. The CDR3 here is CASSLFPTGDQPQHF. The CDR3 region has the DNA TGTGCCAGCAGTTTATTTCCGACAGGGGATCAGCCCCAGCATTTT.

Written as DNA, the CDR3 is TGTGCCAGCAGCCACCTGGACAGGGGGTTTACCTTC. Amino acid sequence: CASSHLDRGFTF. This rearrangement joins TRBV3-1 (or the pseudogene TRBV3-2) to TRBJ1-2; TRBD1 aligns across 10 bases. CDR3 length: 12 amino acids. Germline V gives CDR1 LGHDT, CDR2 YNNKEL (reference sequence). V dropped 3 bases and J dropped 14; count of bases not matched to a gene: 6.

The rearrangement joins TRBV19 to TRBJ2-6; unclear D gene. The CDR3 runs to 14 residues. Looked up from germline, CDR1 is LNHDA and CDR2 is SQIVND (reference sequence). The ends were cut back, 8 bases at V and 2 bases at J, with 10 bases in the middle. This chain's CDR3 is CASRLKAGANVLTF. DNA of the CDR3: TGTGCCAGTCGTCTAAAAGCTGGGGCCAACGTCCTGACTTTC.

The J gene is TRBJ2-7, the V gene TRBV6-5; 14 nucleotides align to TRBD2. This CDR3 is 13 amino acids long. Losses at the gene ends were 6 bases for V and 6 bases for J; bases not matched to a gene: 1. Germline CDR1 MNHEY, CDR2 SVGAGI. CDR3 nucleotide sequence: TGTGCCAGCAGAGGGACTAGCGGGAGCGAGCAGTACTTC. Translation gives CASRGTSGSEQYF.